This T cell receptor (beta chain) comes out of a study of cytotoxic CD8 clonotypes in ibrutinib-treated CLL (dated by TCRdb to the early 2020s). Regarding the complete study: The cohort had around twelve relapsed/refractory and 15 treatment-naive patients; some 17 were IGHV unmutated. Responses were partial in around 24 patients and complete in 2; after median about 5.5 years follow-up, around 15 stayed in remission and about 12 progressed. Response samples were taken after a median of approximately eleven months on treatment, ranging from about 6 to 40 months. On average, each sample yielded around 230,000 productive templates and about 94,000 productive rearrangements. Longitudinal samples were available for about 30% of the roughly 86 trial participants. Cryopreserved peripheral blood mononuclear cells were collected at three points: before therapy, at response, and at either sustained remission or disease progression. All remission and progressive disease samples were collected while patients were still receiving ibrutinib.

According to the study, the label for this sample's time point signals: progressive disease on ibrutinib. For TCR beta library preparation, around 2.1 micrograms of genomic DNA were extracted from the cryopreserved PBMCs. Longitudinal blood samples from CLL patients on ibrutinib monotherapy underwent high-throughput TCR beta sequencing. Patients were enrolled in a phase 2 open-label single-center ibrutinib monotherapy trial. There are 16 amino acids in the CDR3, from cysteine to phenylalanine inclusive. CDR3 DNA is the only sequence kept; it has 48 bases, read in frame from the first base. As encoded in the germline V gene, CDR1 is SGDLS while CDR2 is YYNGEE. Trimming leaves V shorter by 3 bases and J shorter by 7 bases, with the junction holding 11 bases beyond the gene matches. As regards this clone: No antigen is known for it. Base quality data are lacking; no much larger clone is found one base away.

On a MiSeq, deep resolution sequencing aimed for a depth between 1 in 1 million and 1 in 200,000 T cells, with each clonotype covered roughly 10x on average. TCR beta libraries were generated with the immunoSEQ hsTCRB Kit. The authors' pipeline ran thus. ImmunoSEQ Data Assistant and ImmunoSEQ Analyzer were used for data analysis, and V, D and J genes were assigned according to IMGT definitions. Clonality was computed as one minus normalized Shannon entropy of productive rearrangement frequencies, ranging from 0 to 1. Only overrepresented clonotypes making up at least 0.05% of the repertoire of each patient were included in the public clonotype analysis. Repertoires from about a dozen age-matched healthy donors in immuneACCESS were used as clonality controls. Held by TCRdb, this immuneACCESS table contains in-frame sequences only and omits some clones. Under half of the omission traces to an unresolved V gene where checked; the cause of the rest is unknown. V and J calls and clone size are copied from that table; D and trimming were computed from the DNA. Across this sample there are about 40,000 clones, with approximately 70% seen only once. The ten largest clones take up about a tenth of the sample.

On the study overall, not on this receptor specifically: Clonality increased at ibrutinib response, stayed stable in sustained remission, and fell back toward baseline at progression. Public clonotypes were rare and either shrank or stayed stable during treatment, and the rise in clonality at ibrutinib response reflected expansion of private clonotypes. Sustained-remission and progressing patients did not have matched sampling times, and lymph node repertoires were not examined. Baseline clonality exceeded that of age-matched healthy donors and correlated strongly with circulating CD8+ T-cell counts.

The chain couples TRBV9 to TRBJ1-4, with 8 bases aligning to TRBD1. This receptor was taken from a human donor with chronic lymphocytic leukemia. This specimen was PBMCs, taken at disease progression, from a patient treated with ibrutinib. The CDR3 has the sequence CASSAGQGGLSEKLFF. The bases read TGTGCCAGCAGCGCTGGACAGGGAGGGTTGAGTGAAAAACTGTTTTTT. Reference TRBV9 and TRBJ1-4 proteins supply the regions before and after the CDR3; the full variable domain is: DSGVTQTPKHLITATGQRVTLRCSPRSGDLSVYWYQQSLDQGLQFLIQYYNGEERAKGNILERFSAQQFPDLHSELNLSSLELGDSALYFCASSAGQGGLSEKLFFGSGTQLSVL.